This T cell receptor (beta chain) was sequenced during a study of blood T cell repertoires in COVID-19. Background on the study: In each case, the material was cDNA or gDNA derived from T cells, B-cell-depleted T cells, or PBMCs.

The CDR3 extends over 14 amino acids. Which cohort a participant joined came from the clinical history participants gave. Two negative PCRs, clearance, or symptom resolution were required of recovered Cohort 3 donors. Authors' methods: Estimation of nucleated cell counts relied on the amplification of reference gene primers. TCRdb's table, derived via immunoSEQ multiplex PCR, lists solely in-frame clones and lacks some. The D gene and trimming were derived from the DNA, and the V and J assignments and clone size from that table. The sample holds some 350,000 clones, more than 70% seen once. The gene calls are TRBV1 and TRBJ1-5; TRBD1 reflects the table's D call only, with no check against the DNA. TRBV1 is described as a pseudogene. Sequencing was carried out using PBMCs or T cells enriched from blood (not recorded which). This TCR was recovered from a woman aged 30 to 39 who had recovered from COVID-19. CDR3 in DNA: TGCACCAGCAGCCAAGCCGTCCCAGGTCAGCCCCAGCATTTT. This codes for CTSSQAVPGQPQHF.